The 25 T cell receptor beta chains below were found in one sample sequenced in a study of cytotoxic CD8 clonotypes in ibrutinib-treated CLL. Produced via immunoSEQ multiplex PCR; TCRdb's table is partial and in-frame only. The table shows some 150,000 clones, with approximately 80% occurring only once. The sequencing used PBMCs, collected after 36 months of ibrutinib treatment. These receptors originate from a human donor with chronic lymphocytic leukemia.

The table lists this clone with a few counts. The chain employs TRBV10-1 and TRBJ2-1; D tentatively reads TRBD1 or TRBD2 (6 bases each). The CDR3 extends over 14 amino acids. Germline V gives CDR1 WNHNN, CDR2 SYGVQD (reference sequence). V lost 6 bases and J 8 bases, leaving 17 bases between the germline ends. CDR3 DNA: TGCGCCAGCAGCTTGGGGGGCCCTTCGGATGAGCAGTTCTTC. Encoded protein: CASSLGGPSDEQFF.

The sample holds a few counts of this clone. CDR3 region: CASSERGRSSYEQYF. The CDR3 DNA follows: TGTGCCAGCAGTGAACGCGGGAGAAGCTCCTACGAGCAGTACTTC. V is TRBV28 and J is TRBJ2-7; TRBD2 agrees at 7 bases. From germline, CDR1 is MDHEN and CDR2 SYDVKM. The CDR3 runs to 15 residues. V gave up 5 bases and J gave up 0 bases; unmatched junction bases: 7.

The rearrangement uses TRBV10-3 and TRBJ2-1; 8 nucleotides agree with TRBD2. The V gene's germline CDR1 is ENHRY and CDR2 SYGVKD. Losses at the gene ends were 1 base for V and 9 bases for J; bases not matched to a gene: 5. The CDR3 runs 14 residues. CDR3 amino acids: CAISEFVREVEQFF. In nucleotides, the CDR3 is TGTGCCATCAGTGAGTTTGTGCGGGAGGTTGAGCAGTTCTTC.

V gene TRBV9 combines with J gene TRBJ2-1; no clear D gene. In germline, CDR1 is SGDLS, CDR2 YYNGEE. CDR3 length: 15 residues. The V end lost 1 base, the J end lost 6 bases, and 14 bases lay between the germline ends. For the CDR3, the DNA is TGTGCCAGCAGCGTAACGGGTTCTTTTTCCAATGAGCAGTTCTTC. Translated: CASSVTGSFSNEQFF. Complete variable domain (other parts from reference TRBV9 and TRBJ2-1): DSGVTQTPKHLITATGQRVTLRCSPRSGDLSVYWYQQSLDQGLQFLIQYYNGEERAKGNILERFSAQQFPDLHSELNLSSLELGDSALYFCASSVTGSFSNEQFFGPGTRLTVL.

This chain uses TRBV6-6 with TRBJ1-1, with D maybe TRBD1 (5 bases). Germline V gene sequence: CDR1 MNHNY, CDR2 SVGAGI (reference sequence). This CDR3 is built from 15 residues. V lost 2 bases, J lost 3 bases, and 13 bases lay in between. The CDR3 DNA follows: TGTGCCAGCAGTTACCCGCAGGGAATGGACACTGAAGCTTTCTTT. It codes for CASSYPQGMDTEAFF.

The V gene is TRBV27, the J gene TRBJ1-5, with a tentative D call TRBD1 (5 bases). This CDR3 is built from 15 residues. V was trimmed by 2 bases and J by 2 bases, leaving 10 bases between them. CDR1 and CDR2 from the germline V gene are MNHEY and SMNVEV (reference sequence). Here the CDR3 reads CASSLVGAGNQPQHF. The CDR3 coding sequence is TGTGCCAGCAGTTTAGTAGGGGCGGGCAATCAGCCCCAGCATTTT.

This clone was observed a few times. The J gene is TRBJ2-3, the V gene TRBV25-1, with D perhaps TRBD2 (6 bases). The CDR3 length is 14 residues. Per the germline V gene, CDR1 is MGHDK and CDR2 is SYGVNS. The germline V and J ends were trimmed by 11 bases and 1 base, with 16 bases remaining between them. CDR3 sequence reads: CASNWERGTDTQYF. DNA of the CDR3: TGTGCCTCAAACTGGGAGCGGGGCACAGATACGCAGTATTTT.

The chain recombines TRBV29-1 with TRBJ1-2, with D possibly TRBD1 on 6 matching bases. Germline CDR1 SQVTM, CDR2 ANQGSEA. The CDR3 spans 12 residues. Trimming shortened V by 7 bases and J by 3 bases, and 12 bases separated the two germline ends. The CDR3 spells CSAGGLDYGYTF. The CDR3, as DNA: TGCAGCGCCGGGGGCTTGGACTATGGCTACACCTTC.

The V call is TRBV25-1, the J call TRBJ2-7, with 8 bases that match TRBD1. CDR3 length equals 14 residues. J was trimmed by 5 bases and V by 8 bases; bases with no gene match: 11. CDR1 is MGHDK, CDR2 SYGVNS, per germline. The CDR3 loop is CASGDPGQAHEQYF. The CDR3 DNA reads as TGTGCCAGCGGGGACCCGGGACAGGCCCACGAGCAGTACTTC.

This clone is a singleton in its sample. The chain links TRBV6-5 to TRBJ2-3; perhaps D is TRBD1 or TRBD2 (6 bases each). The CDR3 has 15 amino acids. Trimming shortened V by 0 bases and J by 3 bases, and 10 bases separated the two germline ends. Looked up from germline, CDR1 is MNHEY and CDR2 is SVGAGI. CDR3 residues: CASSYSRGRTDTQYF. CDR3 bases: TGTGCCAGCAGTTACTCAAGGGGGAGGACAGATACGCAGTATTTT.

CDR3 in amino acids: CASSEPYGTGGYEQYF. The CDR3 DNA sequence: TGTGCCAGCAGTGAACCGTACGGGACAGGGGGGTACGAGCAGTACTTC. This rearrangement joins TRBV2 to TRBJ2-7; 11 bases are shared with TRBD1. After removal of 2 bases from V and 4 bases from J, the junction contained 7 bases not matched to a gene. This CDR3 comprises 16 residues. Germline CDR1 is SNHLY and CDR2 is FYNNEI.

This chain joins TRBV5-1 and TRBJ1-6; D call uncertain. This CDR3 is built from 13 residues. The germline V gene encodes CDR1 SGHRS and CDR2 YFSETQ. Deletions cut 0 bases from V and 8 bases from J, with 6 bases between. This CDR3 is CASSLEGHSPLHF. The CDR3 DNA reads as TGCGCCAGCAGCTTGGAAGGGCATTCACCCCTCCACTTT.

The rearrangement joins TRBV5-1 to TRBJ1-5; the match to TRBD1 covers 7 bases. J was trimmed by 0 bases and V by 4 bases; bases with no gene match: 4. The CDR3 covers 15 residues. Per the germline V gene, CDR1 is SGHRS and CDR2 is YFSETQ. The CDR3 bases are TGCGCCAGCAGCCTAACAGGGGATAGCAATCAGCCCCAGCATTTT. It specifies CASSLTGDSNQPQHF.

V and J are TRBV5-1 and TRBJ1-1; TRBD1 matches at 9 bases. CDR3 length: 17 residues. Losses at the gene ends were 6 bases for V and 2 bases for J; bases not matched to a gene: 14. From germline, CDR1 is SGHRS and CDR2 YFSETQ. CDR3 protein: CASKLSLGTGINTEAFF. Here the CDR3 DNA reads TGCGCCAGCAAACTCTCTTTGGGGACAGGGATCAACACTGAAGCTTTCTTT.

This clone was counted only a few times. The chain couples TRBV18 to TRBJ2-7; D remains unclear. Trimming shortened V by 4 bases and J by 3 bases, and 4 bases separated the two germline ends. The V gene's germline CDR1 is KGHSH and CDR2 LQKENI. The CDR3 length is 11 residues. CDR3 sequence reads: CASSRYYEQYF. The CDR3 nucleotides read TGTGCCAGCTCACGTTACTACGAGCAGTACTTC.

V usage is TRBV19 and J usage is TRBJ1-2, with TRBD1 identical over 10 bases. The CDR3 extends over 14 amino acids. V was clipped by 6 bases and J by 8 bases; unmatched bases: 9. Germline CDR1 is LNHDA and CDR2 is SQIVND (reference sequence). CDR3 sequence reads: CASRKTGGVFGYTF. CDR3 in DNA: TGTGCCAGTAGAAAGACAGGGGGCGTATTCGGCTACACCTTC.

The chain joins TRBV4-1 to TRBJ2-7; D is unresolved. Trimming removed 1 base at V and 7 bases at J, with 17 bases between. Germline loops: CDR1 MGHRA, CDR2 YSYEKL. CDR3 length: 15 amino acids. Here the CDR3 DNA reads TGCGCCAGCAGCCAAGCCGGCTTCAATGCAGGTGAGCAGTACTTC. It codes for CASSQAGFNAGEQYF.

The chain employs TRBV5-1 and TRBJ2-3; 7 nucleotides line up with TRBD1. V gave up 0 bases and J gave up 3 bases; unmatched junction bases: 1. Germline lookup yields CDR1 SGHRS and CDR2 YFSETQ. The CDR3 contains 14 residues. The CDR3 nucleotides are TGCGCCAGCAGCTTGGGGGGACAGACAGATACGCAGTATTTT. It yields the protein CASSLGGQTDTQYF.

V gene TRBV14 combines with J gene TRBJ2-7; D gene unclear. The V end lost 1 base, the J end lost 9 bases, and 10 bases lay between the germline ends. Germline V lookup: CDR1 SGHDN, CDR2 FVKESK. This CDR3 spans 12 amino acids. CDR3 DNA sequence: TGTGCCAGCAGCCAAGCCCGGGCGCTGCAGTACTTC. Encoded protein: CASSQARALQYF.

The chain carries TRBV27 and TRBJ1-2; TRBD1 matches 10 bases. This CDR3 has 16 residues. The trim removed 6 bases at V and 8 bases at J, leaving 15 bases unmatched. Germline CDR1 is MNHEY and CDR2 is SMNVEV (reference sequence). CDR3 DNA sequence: TGTGCCAGCAGGCAACCGGGACAGGGGAAGGATATAGGCTACACCTTC. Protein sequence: CASRQPGQGKDIGYTF.

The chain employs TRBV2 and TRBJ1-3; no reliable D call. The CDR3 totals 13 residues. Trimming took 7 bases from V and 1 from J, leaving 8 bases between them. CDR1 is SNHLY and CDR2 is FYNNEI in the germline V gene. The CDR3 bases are TGTGCCAGCAATAGCGTATCTGGAAACACCATATATTTT. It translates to CASNSVSGNTIYF.

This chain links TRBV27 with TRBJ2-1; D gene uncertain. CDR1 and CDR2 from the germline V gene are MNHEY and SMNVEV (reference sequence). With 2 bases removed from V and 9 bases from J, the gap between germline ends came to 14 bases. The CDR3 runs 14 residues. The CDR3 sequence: CASSLQVGVSEQFF. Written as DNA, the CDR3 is TGTGCCAGCAGTTTACAAGTTGGGGTTTCTGAGCAGTTCTTC.

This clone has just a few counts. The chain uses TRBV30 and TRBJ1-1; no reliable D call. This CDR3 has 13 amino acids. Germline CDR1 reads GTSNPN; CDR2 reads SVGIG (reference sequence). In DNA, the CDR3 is TGTGCATATCTAGGAAGCTTTGGCACTGAAGCTTTCTTT. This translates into CAYLGSFGTEAFF.

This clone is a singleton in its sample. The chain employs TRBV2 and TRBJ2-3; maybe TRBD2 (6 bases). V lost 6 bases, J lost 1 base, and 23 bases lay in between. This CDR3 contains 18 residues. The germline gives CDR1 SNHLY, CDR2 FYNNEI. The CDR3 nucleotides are TGTGCCAGCAGAGTTAGTACAGGTCGACTAGTGGGCACAGATACGCAGTATTTT. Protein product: CASRVSTGRLVGTDTQYF.

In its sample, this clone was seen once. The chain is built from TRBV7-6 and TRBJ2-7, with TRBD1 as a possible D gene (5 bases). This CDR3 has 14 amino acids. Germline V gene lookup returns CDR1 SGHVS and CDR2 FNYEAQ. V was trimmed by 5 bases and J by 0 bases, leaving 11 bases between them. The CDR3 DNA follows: TGTGCCAGCAGCCACAGGCTTAGCTCCTACGAGCAGTACTTC. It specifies CASSHRLSSYEQYF. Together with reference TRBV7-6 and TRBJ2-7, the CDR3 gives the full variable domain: GAGVSQSPRYKVTKRGQDVALRCDPISGHVSLYWYRQALGQGPEFLTYFNYEAQQDKSGLPNDRFSAERPEGSISTLTIQRTEQRDSAMYRCASSHRLSSYEQYFGPGTRLTVT.